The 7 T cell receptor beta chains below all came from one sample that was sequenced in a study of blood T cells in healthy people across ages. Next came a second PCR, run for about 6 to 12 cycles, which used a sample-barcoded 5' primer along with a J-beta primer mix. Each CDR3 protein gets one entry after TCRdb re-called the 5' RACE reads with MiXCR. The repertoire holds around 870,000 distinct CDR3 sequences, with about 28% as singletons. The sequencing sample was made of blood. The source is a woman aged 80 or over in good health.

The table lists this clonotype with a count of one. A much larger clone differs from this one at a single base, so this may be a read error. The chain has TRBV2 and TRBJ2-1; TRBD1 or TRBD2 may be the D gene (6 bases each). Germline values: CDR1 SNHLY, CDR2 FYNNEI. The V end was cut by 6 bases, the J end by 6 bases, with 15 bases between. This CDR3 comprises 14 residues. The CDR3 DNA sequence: TGTGCCAGCAGCCTGGGGGGCGAAATCAATGAGCAGTTCTTC. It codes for CASSLGGEINEQFF.

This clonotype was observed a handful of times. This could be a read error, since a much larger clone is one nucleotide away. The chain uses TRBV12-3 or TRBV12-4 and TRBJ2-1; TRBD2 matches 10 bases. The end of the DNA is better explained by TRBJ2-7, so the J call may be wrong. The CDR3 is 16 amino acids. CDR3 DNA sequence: TGTGCCAGCAGGAGCGGGGGGGCCGCTACCTACAATGAGCAGTACTTC. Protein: CASRSGGAATYNEQYF.

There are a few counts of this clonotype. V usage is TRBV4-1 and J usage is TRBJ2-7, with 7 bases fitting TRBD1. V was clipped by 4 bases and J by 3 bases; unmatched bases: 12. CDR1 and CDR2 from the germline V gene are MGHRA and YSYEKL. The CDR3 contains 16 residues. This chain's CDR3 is CASSLQTGLTSYEQYF. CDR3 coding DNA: TGCGCCAGCAGCCTACAGACAGGGCTCACAAGCTACGAGCAGTACTTC.

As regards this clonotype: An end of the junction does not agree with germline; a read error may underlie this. CDR3 region: CAGSLLGPDEQYF. In nucleotides, the CDR3 is TGTGCCGGCAGCTTGTTGGGCCCCGATGAGCAGTACTTC. The chain employs TRBV5-5 and TRBJ2-5; D is ambiguous. CDR1 and CDR2 (germline): SGHKS, YYEKEE (reference sequence). The CDR3 totals 13 residues.

The CDR3: CASSDYEQFF. The CDR3 DNA reads as TGTGCCAGCAGTGACTATGAGCAGTTCTTC. The rearrangement uses TRBV25-1 and TRBJ2-1; D is uncertain. This CDR3 spans 10 amino acids. The V end was cut by 3 bases, the J end by 8 bases, with 2 bases between. Per germline, CDR1 MGHDK and CDR2 SYGVNS. Filled out from reference TRBV25-1 and TRBJ2-1, the complete variable domain reads EADIYQTPRYLVIGTGKKITLECSQTMGHDKMYWYQQDPGMELHLIHYSYGVNSTEKGDLSSESTVSRIRTEHFPLTLESARPSHTSQYLCASSDYEQFFGPGTRLTVL.

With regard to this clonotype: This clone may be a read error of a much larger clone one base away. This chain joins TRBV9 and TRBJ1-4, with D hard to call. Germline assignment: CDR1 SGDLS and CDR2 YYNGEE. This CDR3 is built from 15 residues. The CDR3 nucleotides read TGTGCCAGCAGCGTTTCATTAGATAATGTGGAAAAACTGGTTTTT. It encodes CASSVSLDNVEKLVF.

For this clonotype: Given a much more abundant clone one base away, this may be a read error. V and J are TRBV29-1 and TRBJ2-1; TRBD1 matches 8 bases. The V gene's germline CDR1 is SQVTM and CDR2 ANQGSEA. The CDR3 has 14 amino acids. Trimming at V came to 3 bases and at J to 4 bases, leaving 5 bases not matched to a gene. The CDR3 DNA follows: TGCAGCGTTGACCGGGACAGGTCTTACAATGAGCAGTTCTTC. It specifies CSVDRDRSYNEQFF.